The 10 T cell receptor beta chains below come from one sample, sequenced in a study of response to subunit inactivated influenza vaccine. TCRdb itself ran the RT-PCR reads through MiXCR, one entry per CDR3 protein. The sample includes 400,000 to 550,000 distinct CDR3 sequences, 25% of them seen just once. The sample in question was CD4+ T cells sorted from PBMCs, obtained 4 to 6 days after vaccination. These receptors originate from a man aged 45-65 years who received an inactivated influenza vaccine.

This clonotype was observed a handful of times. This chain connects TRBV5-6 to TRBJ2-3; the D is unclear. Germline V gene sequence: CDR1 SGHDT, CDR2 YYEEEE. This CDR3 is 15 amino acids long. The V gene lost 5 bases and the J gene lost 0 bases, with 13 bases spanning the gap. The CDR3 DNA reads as TGTGCCAGCAGTGAAACACGGTTTAGCACAGATACGCAGTATTTT. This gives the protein CASSETRFSTDTQYF. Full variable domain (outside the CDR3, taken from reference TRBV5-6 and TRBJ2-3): DAGVTQSPTHLIKTRGQQVTLRCSPKSGHDTVSWYQQALGQGPQFIFQYYEEEERQRGNFPDRFSGHQFPNYSSELNVNALLLGDSALYLCASSETRFSTDTQYFGPGTRLTVL.

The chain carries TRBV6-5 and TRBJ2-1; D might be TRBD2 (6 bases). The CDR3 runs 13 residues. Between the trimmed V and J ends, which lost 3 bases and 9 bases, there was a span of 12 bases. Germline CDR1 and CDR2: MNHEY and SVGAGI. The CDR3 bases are TGTGCCAGCAGTTATCAACTGCGGGGTGAGCAGTTCTTC. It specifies CASSYQLRGEQFF.

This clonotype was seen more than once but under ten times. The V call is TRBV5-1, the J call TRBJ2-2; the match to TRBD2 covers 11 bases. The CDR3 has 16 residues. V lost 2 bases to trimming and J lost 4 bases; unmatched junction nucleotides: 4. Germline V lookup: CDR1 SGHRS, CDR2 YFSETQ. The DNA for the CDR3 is TGCGCCAGCAGCTTAACTAGCGGGAGACCCACCGGGGAGCTGTTTTTT. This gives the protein CASSLTSGRPTGELFF.

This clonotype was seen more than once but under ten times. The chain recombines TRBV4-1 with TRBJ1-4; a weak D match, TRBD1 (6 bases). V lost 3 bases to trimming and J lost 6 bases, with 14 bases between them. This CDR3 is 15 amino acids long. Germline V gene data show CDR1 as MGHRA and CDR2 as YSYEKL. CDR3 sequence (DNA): TGCGCCAGCAGCCATGGCGCCCACAGGGATGAAAAACTGTTTTTT. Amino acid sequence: CASSHGAHRDEKLFF.

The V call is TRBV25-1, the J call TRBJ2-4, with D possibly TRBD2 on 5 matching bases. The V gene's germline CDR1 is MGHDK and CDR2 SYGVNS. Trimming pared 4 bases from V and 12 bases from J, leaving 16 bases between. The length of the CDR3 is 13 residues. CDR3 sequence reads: CASSGGLDGGQYF. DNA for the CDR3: TGTGCCAGCAGTGGCGGACTGGACGGCGGTCAGTACTTC. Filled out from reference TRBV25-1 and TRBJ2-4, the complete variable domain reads EADIYQTPRYLVIGTGKKITLECSQTMGHDKMYWYQQDPGMELHLIHYSYGVNSTEKGDLSSESTVSRIRTEHFPLTLESARPSHTSQYLCASSGGLDGGQYFGAGTRLSVL.

Written as DNA, the CDR3 is TGTGCCAGCAGCTTAGATGGGGCGGGGGTCTCCTACGAGCAGTACTTC. Translation gives CASSLDGAGVSYEQYF. V gene TRBV7-2 combines with J gene TRBJ2-7, with 7 bases that match TRBD2. CDR1 is SGHTA, CDR2 FQGNSA, per germline. Losses at the gene ends were 1 base for V and 0 bases for J; bases not matched to a gene: 6. The CDR3 loop spans 16 amino acids.

For the CDR3, the DNA is TGCAGTGCTAGAGCGGGACACCTATACTACGAGCAGTACTTC. This encodes CSARAGHLYYEQYF. The chain carries TRBV20-1 and TRBJ2-7; perhaps TRBD1 as D (6 bases). CDR1 and CDR2 from the germline V gene are DFQATT and SNEGSKA (reference sequence). The CDR3 runs to 14 residues. Trimming removed 1 base at V and 3 bases at J, with 13 bases between.

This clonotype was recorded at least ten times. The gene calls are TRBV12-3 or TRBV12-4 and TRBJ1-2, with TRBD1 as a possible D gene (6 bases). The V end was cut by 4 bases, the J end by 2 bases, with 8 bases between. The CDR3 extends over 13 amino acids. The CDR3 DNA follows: TGTGCCAGCAGTTCAGGGGCGAACTATGGCTACACCTTC. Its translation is CASSSGANYGYTF.

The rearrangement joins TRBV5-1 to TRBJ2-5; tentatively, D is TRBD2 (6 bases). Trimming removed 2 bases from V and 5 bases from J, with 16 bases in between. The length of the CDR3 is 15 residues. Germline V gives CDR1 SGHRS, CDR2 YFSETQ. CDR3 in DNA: TGCGCCAGCAGCTTCAGGGACTCCCGAGGGGAGACCCAGTACTTC. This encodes CASSFRDSRGETQYF.

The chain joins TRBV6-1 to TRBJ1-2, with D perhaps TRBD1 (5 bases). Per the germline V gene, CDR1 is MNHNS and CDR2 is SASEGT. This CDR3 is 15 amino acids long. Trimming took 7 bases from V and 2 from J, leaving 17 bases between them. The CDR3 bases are TGTGCCAGCACCAAGCAGAGGGGAGCGAACTATGGCTACACCTTC. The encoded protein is CASTKQRGANYGYTF.